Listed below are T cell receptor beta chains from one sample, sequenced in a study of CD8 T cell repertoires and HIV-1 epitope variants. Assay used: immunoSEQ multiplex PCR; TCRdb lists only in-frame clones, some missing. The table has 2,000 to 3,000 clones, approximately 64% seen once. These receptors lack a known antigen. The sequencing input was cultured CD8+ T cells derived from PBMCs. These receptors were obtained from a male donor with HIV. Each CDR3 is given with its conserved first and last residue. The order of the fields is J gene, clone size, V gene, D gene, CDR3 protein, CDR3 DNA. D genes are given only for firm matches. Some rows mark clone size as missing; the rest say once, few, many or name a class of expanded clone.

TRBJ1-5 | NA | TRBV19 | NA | CASTIFNGNQPQHF | TGTGCCAGTACTATTTTTAATGGCAATCAGCCCCAGCATTTT
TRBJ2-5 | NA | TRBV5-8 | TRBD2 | CASSVGTSGETQYF | TGTGCCAGCAGCGTCGGGACTAGCGGAGAGACCCAGTACTTC
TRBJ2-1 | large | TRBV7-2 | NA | CASSLDGASEQFF | TGTGCCAGCAGCTTAGACGGTGCCAGTGAGCAGTTCTTC
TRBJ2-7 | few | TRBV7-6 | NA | CASSLLDGSYEQYF | TGTGCCAGCAGCTTACTGGACGGATCCTACGAGCAGTACTTC
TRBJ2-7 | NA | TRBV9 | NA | CASSGGSSYEQYF | TGTGCCAGCAGCGGGGGCTCCTCCTACGAGCAGTACTTC
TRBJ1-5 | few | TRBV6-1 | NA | CASSVDTDNYQPQHF | TGTGCCAGCAGCGTAGACACCGACAACTATCAGCCCCAGCATTTT
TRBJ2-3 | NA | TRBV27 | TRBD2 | CASSQLAGPTDTQYF | TGTGCCAGCAGTCAGCTAGCGGGCCCCACAGATACGCAGTATTTT
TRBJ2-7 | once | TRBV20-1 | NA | CSARGGYEQYF | TGCAGTGCTAGGGGGGGCTACGAGCAGTACTTC
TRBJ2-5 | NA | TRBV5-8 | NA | CASSLGTGRETQYF | TGTGCCAGCAGCTTGGGTACAGGGAGGGAGACCCAGTACTTC
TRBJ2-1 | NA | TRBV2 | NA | CASSEALRDADNEQFF | TGTGCCAGCAGTGAAGCGCTTCGGGACGCAGACAATGAGCAGTTCTTC
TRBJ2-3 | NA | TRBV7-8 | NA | CASTRSGSTDTQYF | TGTGCCAGCACCCGGTCCGGGAGCACAGATACGCAGTATTTT
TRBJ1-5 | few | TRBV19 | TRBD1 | CASSDDRDDQPQHF | TGTGCCAGTAGTGATGACAGGGACGATCAGCCCCAGCATTTT
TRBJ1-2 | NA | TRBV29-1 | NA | CSVDKGGYYGYTF | TGCAGCGTTGATAAGGGGGGGTACTATGGCTACACCTTC
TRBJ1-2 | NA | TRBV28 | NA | CASSLEGYPLWGYTF | TGTGCCAGCAGTTTAGAAGGGTACCCACTTTGGGGCTACACCTTC
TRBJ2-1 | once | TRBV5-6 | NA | CASSLVQANEQFF | TGTGCCAGCAGCTTGGTGCAGGCCAATGAGCAGTTCTTC
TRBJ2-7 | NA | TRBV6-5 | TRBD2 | CASSSIEAGVYEQYF | TGTGCCAGCAGTTCAATAGAAGCGGGGGTTTACGAGCAGTACTTC
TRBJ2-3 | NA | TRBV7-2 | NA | CASSSEAILLTDTQYF | TGTGCCAGCAGCTCAGAGGCTATCCTCCTGACAGATACGCAGTATTTT